The rows below give T cell receptor beta chains drawn from one sample of a study of T cell repertoires in cytomegalovirus infection. TCRdb fed the reads into MiXCR, producing one record per CDR3 protein. The data show some 920,000 distinct CDR3 sequences, approximately 31% seen once. Their recognized antigens are unknown. This specimen consisted of cultured CD8+ T cells from PBMCs, obtained from culture after CMV antigen stimulation. The receptors were gathered from a human donor in good health (CMV status not recorded). Some clones in this sample may be carry-over from other donors' samples. The CDR3 runs from the conserved cysteine through the conserved F or W. Fields, in order: D gene, clone size, J gene, V gene, CDR3 protein, CDR3 DNA. The D gene is left open where the match is weak. The size entry is marked missing in some rows and otherwise reads once, few, many or a size class.

.	many	TRBJ2-3	TRBV7-3	CASSSSSGVGTDTQYF	TGTGCCAGCAGCTCCTCCTCGGGGGTTGGCACAGATACGCAGTATTTT
.	many	TRBJ1-1	TRBV7-8	CASSLWGSTVEAFF	TGTGCCAGCAGCTTATGGGGTTCGACAGTTGAAGCTTTCTTT
.	many	TRBJ1-1	TRBV4-1	CASSQVEGTEAFF	TGCGCCAGCAGCCAAGTAGAGGGCACTGAAGCTTTCTTT
TRBD2	few	TRBJ2-3	TRBV7-9	CASSLRLAGDTQYF	TGTGCCAGCAGCCTAAGACTAGCAGGGGATACGCAGTATTTT
TRBD1	.	TRBJ1-2	TRBV7-6	CASSSGQLEGYTF	TGTGCCAGCAGCTCGGGACAGCTAGAAGGCTACACCTTC
.	few	TRBJ2-1	TRBV2	CASSENPWGRQYNEQFF	TGTGCCAGCAGCGAAAACCCGTGGGGGAGGCAATACAATGAGCAGTTCTTC
TRBD1	many	TRBJ1-5	TRBV7-4	CASSPGGQGALQPQHF	TGTGCCAGCAGCCCCGGGGGACAGGGGGCTTTGCAGCCCCAGCATTTT
.	many	TRBJ1-5	TRBV7-2	CASSRVADSNQPQHF	TGTGCCAGCAGCCGCGTGGCGGATAGCAATCAGCCCCAGCATTTT
.	few	TRBJ2-6	TRBV27	CASTWTVSGANVLTF	TGTGCCAGCACCTGGACAGTCTCTGGGGCCAACGTCCTGACTTTC
TRBD1	many	TRBJ1-2	TRBV27	CASSPLTGNGHGYTF	TGTGCCAGCAGTCCCCTGACAGGGAATGGGCATGGCTACACCTTC
TRBD1	few	TRBJ2-1	TRBV6-5	CASSFGTERSYNEQFF	TGTGCCAGCAGTTTCGGGACAGAAAGATCCTACAATGAGCAGTTCTTC
TRBD2	.	TRBJ2-2	TRBV9	CASSASGGGNTGELFF	TGTGCCAGCAGCGCGTCCGGCGGGGGGAATACCGGGGAGCTGTTTTTT
.	few	TRBJ1-5	TRBV3-1	CASSQVINQPQHF	TGTGCCAGCAGCCAAGTCATAAATCAGCCCCAGCATTTT
TRBD2	.	TRBJ2-3	TRBV27	CASSLIRGGVDTQYF	TGTGCCAGCAGTTTAATTCGGGGGGGAGTAGATACGCAGTATTTT
.	.	TRBJ1-2	TRBV19	CASSRGVHYGYTF	TGTGCCAGTAGTCGGGGGGTCCACTATGGCTACACCTTC
.	.	TRBJ2-2	TRBV7-9	CAVSPTGELFF	TGTGCCGTCTCCCCTACCGGGGAGCTGTTTTTT
.	many	TRBJ2-2	TRBV7-6	CASSPPGVAAPGELFF	TGTGCCAGCAGCCCTCCAGGTGTAGCAGCCCCCGGGGAGCTGTTTTTT
.	.	TRBJ2-7	TRBV7-9	CASSYKGVYEQYF	TGTGCCAGCAGCTACAAAGGGGTGTACGAGCAGTACTTC
.	.	TRBJ2-1	TRBV5-1	CASSSLGDWSNEQFF	TGCGCCAGCAGCTCTTTGGGGGATTGGTCGAATGAGCAGTTCTTC
.	.	TRBJ2-3	TRBV5-5	CASSLVPHSTDTQYF	TGTGCCAGCAGCTTGGTACCTCATAGCACAGATACGCAGTATTTT
TRBD2	.	TRBJ2-1	TRBV27	CASSPPRGDEQFF	TGTGCCAGCAGCCCACCCCGGGGGGATGAGCAGTTCTTC
.	few	TRBJ1-1	TRBV19	CASSSDGGNTEAFF	TGTGCCAGTAGTTCCGACGGAGGGAACACTGAAGCTTTCTTT